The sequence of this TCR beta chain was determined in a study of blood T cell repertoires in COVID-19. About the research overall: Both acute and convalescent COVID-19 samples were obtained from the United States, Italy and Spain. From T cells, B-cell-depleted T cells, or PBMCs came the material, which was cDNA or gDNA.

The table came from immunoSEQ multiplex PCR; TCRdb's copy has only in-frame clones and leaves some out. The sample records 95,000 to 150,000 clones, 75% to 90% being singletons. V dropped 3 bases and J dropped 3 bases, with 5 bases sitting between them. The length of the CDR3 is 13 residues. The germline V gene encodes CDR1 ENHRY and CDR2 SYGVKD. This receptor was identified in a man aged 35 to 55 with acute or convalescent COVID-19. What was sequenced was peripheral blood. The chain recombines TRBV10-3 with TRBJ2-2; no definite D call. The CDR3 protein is CAISDRDTGELFF. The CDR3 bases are TGTGCCATCAGTGATCGGGACACCGGGGAGCTGTTTTTT.